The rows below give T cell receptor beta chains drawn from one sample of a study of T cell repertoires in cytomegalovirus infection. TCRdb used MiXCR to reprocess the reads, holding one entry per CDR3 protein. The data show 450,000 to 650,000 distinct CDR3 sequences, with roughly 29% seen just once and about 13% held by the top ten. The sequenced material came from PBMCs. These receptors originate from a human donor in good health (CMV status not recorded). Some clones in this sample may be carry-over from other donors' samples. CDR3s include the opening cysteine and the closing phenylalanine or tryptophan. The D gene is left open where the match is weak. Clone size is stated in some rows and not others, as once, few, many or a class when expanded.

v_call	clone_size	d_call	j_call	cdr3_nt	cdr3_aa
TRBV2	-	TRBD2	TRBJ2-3	TGTGCCAGCAGTGAAGGACTAGCGGGAGAAGTAGATACGCAGTATTTT	CASSEGLAGEVDTQYF
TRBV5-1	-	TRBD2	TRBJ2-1	TGCGCCAGCAGCTTATGGGGGAGGGCCCGGCAGTTCTTC	CASSLWGRARQFF
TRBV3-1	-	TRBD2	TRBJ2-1	TGTGCCAGCAGCCAACCCGGACTAGCGGGAGCAGGCGATGAGCAGTTCTTC	CASSQPGLAGAGDEQFF
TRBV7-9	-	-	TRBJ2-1	TGTGCCAGCAGCGCGCAAATCTACAATGAGCAGTTCTTC	CASSAQIYNEQFF
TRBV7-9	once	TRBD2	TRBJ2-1	TGTGCCAGCAGCTTCGGACTAGCGGGAGGGTGGAATGAGCAGTTCTTC	CASSFGLAGGWNEQFF
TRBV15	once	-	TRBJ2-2	TGTGCCACCAGCCACCGGACTCCCACCGGGGAGCTGTTTTTT	CATSHRTPTGELFF
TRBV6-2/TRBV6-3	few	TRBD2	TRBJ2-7	TGTGCCAGCAGTTACTCAAACAAACTAGCGGGAGCTCACGAGCAGTACTTC	CASSYSNKLAGAHEQYF
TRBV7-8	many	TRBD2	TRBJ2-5	TGTGCCAGCAGCTTCGGGACTAGCGGGATTGGGGGGGAGACCCAGTACTTC	CASSFGTSGIGGETQYF
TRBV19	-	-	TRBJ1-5	TGTGCCAGTAGTATAGAGAGACGGGGTGTGCAGCCCCAGCATTTT	CASSIERRGVQPQHF
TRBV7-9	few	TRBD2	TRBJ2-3	TGTGCCAGCAGCGGACTAGCGGAGGGGGATACGCAGTATTTT	CASSGLAEGDTQYF
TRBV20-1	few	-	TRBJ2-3	TGCAGTGCTAGAGATCGGGGTACGCAGTATTTT	CSARDRGTQYF
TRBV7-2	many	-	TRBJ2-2	TGTGCCAGCAGACCCCGGACAGCGAACACCGGGGAGCTGTTTTTT	CASRPRTANTGELFF
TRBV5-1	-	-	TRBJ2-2	TGCGCCAGCAGCCAGGGAAAGAACACCGGGGAGCTGTTTTTT	CASSQGKNTGELFF
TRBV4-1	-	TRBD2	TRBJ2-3	TGCGCCAGCAGCCAAGAGTCCCTAGCGGGAGAGGGGGATACGCAGTATTTT	CASSQESLAGEGDTQYF
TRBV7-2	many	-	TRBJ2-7	TGTGCCAGCAGCTTAGACAGACAATTATACGAGCAGTACTTC	CASSLDRQLYEQYF
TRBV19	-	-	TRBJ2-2	TGTGCCAGTAGGTATAGCTTGAACACCGGGGAGCTGTTTTTT	CASRYSLNTGELFF
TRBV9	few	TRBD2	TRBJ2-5	TGTGCCAGCAGCCTTAGTACCGGGAGGGTTCAAGAGACCCAGTACTTC	CASSLSTGRVQETQYF
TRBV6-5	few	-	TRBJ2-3	TGTGCCAGCACGGGGGAGAGGGGGACAGATACGCAGTATTTT	CASTGERGTDTQYF
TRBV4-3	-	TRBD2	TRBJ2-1	TGCGCCAGCAGCCGTGGGACTAGCGGGAGGGCCGCCAATGAGCAGTTCTTC	CASSRGTSGRAANEQFF
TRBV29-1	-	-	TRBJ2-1	TGCAGCGGCACAGGGCCAGGGACTGGGAATGAGCAGTTCTTC	CSGTGPGTGNEQFF
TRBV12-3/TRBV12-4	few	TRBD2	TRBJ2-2	TGTGCCAGCAGGACAGGACTAGCGGGAGGGCCGGGAACCGGGGAGCTGTTTTTT	CASRTGLAGGPGTGELFF
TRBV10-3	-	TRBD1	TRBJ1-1	TGTGCCATCAGGACTGGACAGGGAAACACTGAAGCTTTCTTT	CAIRTGQGNTEAFF
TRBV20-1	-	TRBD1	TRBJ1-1	TGCAGTGCCCCCAGGAGGGGGCAAATCGCTGAAGCTTTCTTT	CSAPRRGQIAEAFF
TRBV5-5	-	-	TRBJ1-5	TGTGCCAGCAGCTGGGGGGGGGGGGCGATTAGCAATCAGCCCCAGCATTTT	CASSWGGGAISNQPQHF
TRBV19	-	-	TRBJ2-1	TGTGCCAGTACTAGACAGGCAAACAATGAGCAGTTCTTC	CASTRQANNEQFF
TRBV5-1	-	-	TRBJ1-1	TGCGCCAGCAGCTTGGAACCCAGGCTGAACACTGAAGCTTTCTTT	CASSLEPRLNTEAFF
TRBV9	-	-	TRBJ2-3	TGTGCCAGCAGCGTAGAGCCAAGGGACGATACGCAGTATTTT	CASSVEPRDDTQYF